A selection of T cell receptor beta chains follows, all from one sample in a study of beta chain features in type 1 diabetes. Clones were sequenced by immunoSEQ multiplex PCR, and TCRdb holds only the in-frame ones, with some missing. The table shows 350,000 or so clones, with 15% to 20% occurring only once. Sequenced material: naive CD4+ T cells from blood. These receptors originate from a woman in her late teens or twenties in good health. The CDR3 runs from the conserved cysteine through the conserved F or W. A D gene is named only where the DNA matches it firmly. Clone size is not always given. Where it is, it says once, few, many or a class for expanded clones.

size: few; V: TRBV2; D: TRBD2; J: TRBJ2-5; CDR3: CASRGDYRATQYF; DNA: TGTGCCAGCAGGGGGGACTACAGAGCGACCCAGTACTTC
size: -; V: TRBV10-3; D: -; J: TRBJ1-2; CDR3: CAISESNLRDDGYTF; DNA: TGTGCCATCAGTGAGTCTAACCTGAGGGATGATGGCTACACCTTC
size: few; V: TRBV7-9; D: TRBD1; J: TRBJ2-3; CDR3: CASSLFGQGGDTQYF; DNA: TGTGCCAGCAGCTTATTCGGACAGGGGGGGGATACGCAGTATTTT
size: -; V: TRBV6-5; D: TRBD2; J: TRBJ2-5; CDR3: CASSRTSWGETQYF; DNA: TGTGCCAGCAGTCGGACTAGCTGGGGGGAGACCCAGTACTTC
size: -; V: TRBV7-2; D: -; J: TRBJ1-5; CDR3: CASSSRAGLFDQPQHF; DNA: TGTGCCAGCAGCTCAAGGGCGGGGTTATTCGATCAGCCCCAGCATTTT
size: -; V: TRBV18; D: -; J: TRBJ2-1; CDR3: CASSQLAARVNEQFF; DNA: TGTGCCAGCTCACAATTAGCGGCCCGGGTCAATGAGCAGTTCTTC
size: -; V: TRBV29-1; D: -; J: TRBJ1-2; CDR3: CSVYRDDYTF; DNA: TGCAGCGTTTACAGGGACGACTACACCTTC
size: -; V: TRBV14; D: -; J: TRBJ2-5; CDR3: CASSQGAIVREIETQYF; DNA: TGTGCCAGCAGCCAAGGAGCAATAGTTCGGGAGATCGAGACCCAGTACTTC
size: -; V: TRBV19; D: TRBD2; J: TRBJ2-7; CDR3: CASSIKHGRDYYEQYF; DNA: TGTGCCAGTAGTATCAAGCACGGGAGGGATTACTACGAGCAGTACTTC
size: few; V: TRBV7-2; D: TRBD2; J: TRBJ2-3; CDR3: CASSPPSGSRTDTQYF; DNA: TGTGCCAGCAGCCCCCCTAGCGGGTCTCGCACAGATACGCAGTATTTT
size: -; V: TRBV2; D: -; J: TRBJ2-5; CDR3: CASSALETQYF; DNA: TGTGCCAGCAGTGCCCTAGAGACCCAGTACTTC
size: once; V: TRBV4-1; D: -; J: TRBJ2-7; CDR3: CASSQVRTPPYEQYF; DNA: TGCGCCAGCAGCCAAGTGAGGACACCTCCCTACGAGCAGTACTTC
size: -; V: TRBV28; D: TRBD2; J: TRBJ2-1; CDR3: CASSLAASGSHNEQFF; DNA: TGTGCCAGCAGTTTAGCCGCTAGCGGGAGCCACAATGAGCAGTTCTTC
size: few; V: TRBV10-3; D: TRBD2; J: TRBJ2-3; CDR3: CAISEIPSGSGADTQYF; DNA: TGTGCCATCAGTGAGATCCCTAGCGGGAGTGGGGCAGATACGCAGTATTTT
size: -; V: TRBV11-1; D: -; J: TRBJ1-6; CDR3: CASSTGGAYGSPLHF; DNA: TGTGCCAGCAGCACCGGAGGGGCTTACGGGTCACCCCTCCACTTT
size: -; V: TRBV9; D: -; J: TRBJ2-3; CDR3: CASSAGGSTSTDTQYF; DNA: TGTGCCAGCAGCGCCGGCGGGTCCACGAGCACAGATACGCAGTATTTT
size: few; V: TRBV7-9; D: TRBD2; J: TRBJ2-1; CDR3: CASSLAGGNEQFF; DNA: TGTGCCAGCAGCTTAGCGGGGGGGAATGAGCAGTTCTTC
size: few; V: TRBV19; D: -; J: TRBJ2-1; CDR3: CASRPPGVSYNEQFF; DNA: TGTGCCAGTAGACCCCCGGGAGTCTCCTACAATGAGCAGTTCTTC
size: -; V: TRBV10-3; D: TRBD1; J: TRBJ2-1; CDR3: CAISDPRSAGGKQFF; DNA: TGTGCCATCAGTGACCCCAGGTCCGCAGGGGGCAAGCAGTTCTTC
size: few; V: TRBV30; D: TRBD1; J: TRBJ1-4; CDR3: CAWSKDRGEKLFF; DNA: TGTGCCTGGAGTAAGGACAGGGGCGAAAAACTGTTTTTT
size: few; V: TRBV6-6; D: -; J: TRBJ2-2; CDR3: CAASPAGELFF; DNA: TGTGCCGCGTCCCCGGCCGGGGAGCTGTTTTTT
size: -; V: TRBV7-7; D: TRBD1; J: TRBJ2-5; CDR3: CASSLGQGFVETQYF; DNA: TGTGCTAGCAGCTTAGGACAGGGGTTCGTAGAGACCCAGTACTTC
size: -; V: TRBV4-3; D: TRBD1; J: TRBJ1-2; CDR3: CASSHQEGARGYTF; DNA: TGCGCCAGCAGCCACCAGGAGGGGGCGCGTGGCTACACCTTC
size: -; V: TRBV7-2; D: TRBD1; J: TRBJ2-5; CDR3: CASSRGQGGETQYF; DNA: TGTGCCAGCAGCCGTGGACAGGGCGGGGAGACCCAGTACTTC
size: -; V: TRBV9; D: -; J: TRBJ1-1; CDR3: CASSPQGGTEAFF; DNA: TGTGCCAGCAGTCCACAGGGTGGGACTGAAGCTTTCTTT
size: few; V: TRBV11-3; D: -; J: TRBJ2-2; CDR3: CASSLAIGELFF; DNA: TGTGCCAGCAGCTTAGCCATCGGGGAGCTGTTTTTT